The entry that follows covers one TCR beta chain sequence. The antigen remains unidentified. The data derive from a study of T cell responses to AZD1222 COVID-19 vaccine. Study summary: Analysis merged second doses at about 4 or about 12 weeks. Broader study findings: Recipients of AZD1222 seropositive at baseline numbered only 6 or 7. The donor cohort was predominantly white British with a female majority, and clonal diversity may have been underestimated. Sampled repertoires all dated from after the peak T cell response.

The V gene's germline CDR1 is SGHNT and CDR2 YYREEE (reference sequence). Trimming removed 0 bases from V and 3 bases from J, with 8 bases in between. The CDR3 length is 14 residues. TCRdb's copy holds only in-frame clones and misses some; the assay was immunoSEQ multiplex PCR. The sample carries some 150,000 clones, over 90% recorded once. This specimen consisted of peripheral blood, obtained on day 0 of AZD1222 vaccination. The chain recombines TRBV5-4 with TRBJ2-3, with TRBD1 as a possible D gene (6 bases). The receptor comes from an adult in good health. CDR3 sequence (DNA): TGTGCCAGCAGCTTGGTCAGGGGAACAGATACGCAGTATTTT. Translated: CASSLVRGTDTQYF.